The TCR beta chain described here comes from a study of graft-versus-host responses after intestinal transplantation. Study background: Among the recipients, all got anti-thymocyte globulin induction and then tacrolimus and steroids for roughly three years. General study points: Early HvG declines after transplant were associated with peak circulating GvH clone levels.

Deletions cut 3 bases from V and 3 bases from J, with 11 bases between. The length of the CDR3 is 14 residues. CDR1 and CDR2 (germline): SGHAT, FQDESV (reference sequence). Clones were read by immunoSEQ multiplex PCR, and TCRdb kept only the in-frame ones, dropping some. The table includes 55,000 to 70,000 clones, around nine tenths detected once. About this clone itself: What it binds is unknown.

Sequenced here: PBMCs, sampled 118 days after intestinal transplantation. The source is a human patient who received an intestinal transplant, so some T cells may come from the graft donor. The chain combines TRBV11-1 with TRBJ2-5; tentative D call: TRBD1 (6 bases). This chain's CDR3 is CASSFLSGEETQYF. The CDR3 coding sequence is TGTGCCAGCAGCTTTCTCTCAGGGGAAGAGACCCAGTACTTC. The variable domain in full, completed from reference TRBV11-1 and TRBJ2-5, reads EAEVAQSPRYKITEKSQAVAFWCDPISGHATLYWYRQILGQGPELLVQFQDESVVDDSQLPKDRFSAERLKGVDSTLKIQPAELGDSAMYLCASSFLSGEETQYFGPGTRLLVL.